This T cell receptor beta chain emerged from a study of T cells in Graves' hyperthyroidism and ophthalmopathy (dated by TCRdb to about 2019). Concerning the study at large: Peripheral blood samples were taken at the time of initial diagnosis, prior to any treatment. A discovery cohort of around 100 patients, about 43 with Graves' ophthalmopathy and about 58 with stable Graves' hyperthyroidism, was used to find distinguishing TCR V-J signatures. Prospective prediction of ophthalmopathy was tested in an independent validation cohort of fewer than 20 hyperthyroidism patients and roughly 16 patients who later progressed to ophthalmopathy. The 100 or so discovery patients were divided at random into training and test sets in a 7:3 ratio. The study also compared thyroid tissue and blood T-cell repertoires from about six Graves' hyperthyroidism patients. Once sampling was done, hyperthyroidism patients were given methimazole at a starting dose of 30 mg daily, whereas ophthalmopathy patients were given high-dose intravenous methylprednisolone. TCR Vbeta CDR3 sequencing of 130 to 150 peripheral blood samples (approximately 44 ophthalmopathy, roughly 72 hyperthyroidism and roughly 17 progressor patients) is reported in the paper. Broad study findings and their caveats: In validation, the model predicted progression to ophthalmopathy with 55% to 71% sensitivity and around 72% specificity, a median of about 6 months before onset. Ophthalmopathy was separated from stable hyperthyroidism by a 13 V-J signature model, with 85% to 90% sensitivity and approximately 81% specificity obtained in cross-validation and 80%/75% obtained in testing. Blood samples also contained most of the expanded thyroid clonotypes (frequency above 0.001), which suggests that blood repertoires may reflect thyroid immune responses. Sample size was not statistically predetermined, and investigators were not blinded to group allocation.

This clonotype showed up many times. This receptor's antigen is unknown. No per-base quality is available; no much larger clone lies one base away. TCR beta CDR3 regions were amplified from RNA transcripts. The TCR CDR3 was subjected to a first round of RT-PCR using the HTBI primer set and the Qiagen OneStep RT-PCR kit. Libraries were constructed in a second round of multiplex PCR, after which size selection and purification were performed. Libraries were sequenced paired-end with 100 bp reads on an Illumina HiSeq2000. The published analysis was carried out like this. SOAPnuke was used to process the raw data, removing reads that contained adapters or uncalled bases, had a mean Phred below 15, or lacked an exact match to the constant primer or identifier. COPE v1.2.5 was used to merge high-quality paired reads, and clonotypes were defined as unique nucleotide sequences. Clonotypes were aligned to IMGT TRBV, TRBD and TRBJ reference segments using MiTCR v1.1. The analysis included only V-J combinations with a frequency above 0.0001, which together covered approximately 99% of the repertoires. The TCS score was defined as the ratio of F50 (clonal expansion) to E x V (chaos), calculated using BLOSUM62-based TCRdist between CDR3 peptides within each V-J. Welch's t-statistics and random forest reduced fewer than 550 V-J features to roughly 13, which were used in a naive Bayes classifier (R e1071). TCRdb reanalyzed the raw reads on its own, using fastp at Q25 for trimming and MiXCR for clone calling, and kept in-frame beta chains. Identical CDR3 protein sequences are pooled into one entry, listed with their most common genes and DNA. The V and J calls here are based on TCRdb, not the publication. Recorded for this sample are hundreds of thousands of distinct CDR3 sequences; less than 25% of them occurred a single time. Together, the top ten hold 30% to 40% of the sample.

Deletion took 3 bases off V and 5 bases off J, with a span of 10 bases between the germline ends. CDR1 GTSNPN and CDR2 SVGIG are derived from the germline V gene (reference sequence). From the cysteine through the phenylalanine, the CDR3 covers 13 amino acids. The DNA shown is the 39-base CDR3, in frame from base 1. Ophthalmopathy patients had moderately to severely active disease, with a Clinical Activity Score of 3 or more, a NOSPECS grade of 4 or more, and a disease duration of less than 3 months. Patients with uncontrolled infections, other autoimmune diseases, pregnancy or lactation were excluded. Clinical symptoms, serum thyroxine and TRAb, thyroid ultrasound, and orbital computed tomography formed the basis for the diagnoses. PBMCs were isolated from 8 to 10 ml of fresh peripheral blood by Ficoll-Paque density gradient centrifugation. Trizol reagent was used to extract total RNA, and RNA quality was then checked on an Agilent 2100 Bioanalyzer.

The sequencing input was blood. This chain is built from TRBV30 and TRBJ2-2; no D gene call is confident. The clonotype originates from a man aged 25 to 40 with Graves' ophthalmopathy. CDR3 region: CAWRAPGTGELFF. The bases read TGTGCCTGGAGGGCCCCTGGTACCGGGGAGCTGTTTTTT.